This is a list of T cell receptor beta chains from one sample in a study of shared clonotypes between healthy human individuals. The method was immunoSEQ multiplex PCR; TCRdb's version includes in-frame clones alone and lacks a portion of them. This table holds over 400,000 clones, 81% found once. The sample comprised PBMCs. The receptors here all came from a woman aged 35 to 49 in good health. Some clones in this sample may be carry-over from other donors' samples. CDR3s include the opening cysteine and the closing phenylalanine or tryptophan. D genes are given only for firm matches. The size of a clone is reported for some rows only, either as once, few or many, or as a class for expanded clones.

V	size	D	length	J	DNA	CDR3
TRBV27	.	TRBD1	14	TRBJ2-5	TGTGCCAGCAGTCAACAGGGGGGCCAAGAGACCCAGTACTTC	CASSQQGGQETQYF
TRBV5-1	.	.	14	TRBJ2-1	TGCGCCAGCAGCTTGAACAGGGCGAACAATGAGCAGTTCTTC	CASSLNRANNEQFF
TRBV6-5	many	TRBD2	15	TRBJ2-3	TGTGCCAGCAGGTGGACTAGCGGGAGGACAGATACGCAGTATTTT	CASRWTSGRTDTQYF
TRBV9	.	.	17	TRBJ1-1	TGTGCCAGCAGCCCGTCTTCCGGTCGTCAACCGAACACTGAAGCTTTCTTT	CASSPSSGRQPNTEAFF
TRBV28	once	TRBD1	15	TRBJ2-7	TGTGCCAGCAGTACGCCGGGACAGGGGAGCTACGAGCAGTACTTC	CASSTPGQGSYEQYF
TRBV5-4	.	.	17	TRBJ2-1	TGTGCCAGCAGCTTGGATGGGAAGTTGAGCTCCTACAATGAGCAGTTCTTC	CASSLDGKLSSYNEQFF
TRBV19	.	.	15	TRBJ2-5	TGTGCCAGTAGTCCGGGGGGCCTCAGGGGAGAGACCCAGTACTTC	CASSPGGLRGETQYF
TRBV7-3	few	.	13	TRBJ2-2	TGTGCCAGCAGCTCCGACTACACCGGGGAGCTGTTTTTT	CASSSDYTGELFF
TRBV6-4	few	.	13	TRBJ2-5	TGTGCCAGCAGTGACTCATGGGGAGAGACCCAGTACTTC	CASSDSWGETQYF
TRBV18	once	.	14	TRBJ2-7	TGTGCCAGCTCACCAACGGGACTCACTTACGAGCAGTACTTC	CASSPTGLTYEQYF
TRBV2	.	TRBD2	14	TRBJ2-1	TGTGCCAGCACGGTAGCGGGAGATGTTGGTGAGCAGTTCTTC	CASTVAGDVGEQFF
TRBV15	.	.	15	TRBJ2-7	TGTGCCACCAGCGGTCGCCTGGGGAGCTCCTACGAGCAGTACTTC	CATSGRLGSSYEQYF
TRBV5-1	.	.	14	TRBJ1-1	TGCGCCAGCAGCTTCGGAGGGCGAGGGACTGAAGCTTTCTTT	CASSFGGRGTEAFF
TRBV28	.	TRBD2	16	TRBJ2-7	TGTGCCAGCAGTAAGCTCCTAGCGGGACCCTCCTACGAGCAGTACTTC	CASSKLLAGPSYEQYF
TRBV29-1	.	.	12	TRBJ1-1	TGCAGCGTTGTGTCAGGGATTACTGAAGCTTTCTTT	CSVVSGITEAFF
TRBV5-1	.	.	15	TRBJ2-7	TGCGCCAGCAGCGATCAGGACGGGTCTTCCTACGAGCAGTACTTC	CASSDQDGSSYEQYF
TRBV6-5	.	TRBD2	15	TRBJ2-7	TGTGCCAGCAGTTTAATGACTAGCGGTACCTACGAGCAGTACTTC	CASSLMTSGTYEQYF
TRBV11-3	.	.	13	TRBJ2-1	TGTGCCAGCAGCCTTCAGGGGAGCAATGAGCAGTTCTTC	CASSLQGSNEQFF
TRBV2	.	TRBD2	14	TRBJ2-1	TGTGCCAGCCTACTAGCGGGAGGGCCGGGTGAGCAGTTCTTC	CASLLAGGPGEQFF
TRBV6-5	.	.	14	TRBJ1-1	TGTGCCAGCAGTTACTCGAAGGTAAACACTGAAGCTTTCTTT	CASSYSKVNTEAFF
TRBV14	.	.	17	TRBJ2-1	TGTGCCAGCAGCAAAGAAGGGGAAGCGCATGACCACAATGAGCAGTTCTTC	CASSKEGEAHDHNEQFF
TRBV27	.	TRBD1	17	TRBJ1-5	TGTGCCAGCAGGAGTACCGGGGACAGGGTCTCCGTTCAGCCCCAGCATTTT	CASRSTGDRVSVQPQHF
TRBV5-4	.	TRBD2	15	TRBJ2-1	TGTGCCAGCCGGGGAGCGGCCCGGGGCGGGGGTGAGCAGTTCTTC	CASRGAARGGGEQFF
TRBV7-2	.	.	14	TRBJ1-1	TGTGCCAGCACCCCGTTCGGCAGGGACACTGAAGCTTTCTTT	CASTPFGRDTEAFF
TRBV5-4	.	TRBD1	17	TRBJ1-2	TGTGCCAGCAGCGGAAATAGGGACAGGGCATTTGACTATGGCTACACCTTC	CASSGNRDRAFDYGYTF
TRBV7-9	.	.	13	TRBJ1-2	TGCGCCAGCAGCAGGACGGCTAACTATGGCTACACCTTC	CASSRTANYGYTF
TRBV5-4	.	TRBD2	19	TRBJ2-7	TGTGCCAGCAGCTTGAAGGGACTAGCGGGAGGTTCCCTTTTGGGCGAGCAGTACTTC	CASSLKGLAGGSLLGEQYF
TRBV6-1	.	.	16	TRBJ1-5	TGTGCCAGCAGTGAAGGGGGGGCGGGTTACAATCAGCCCCAGCATTTT	CASSEGGAGYNQPQHF
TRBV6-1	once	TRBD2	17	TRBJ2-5	TGTGCCAGCAGTGAAGGGGGACTAGCGGGAGTAAGTGAGACCCAGTACTTC	CASSEGGLAGVSETQYF
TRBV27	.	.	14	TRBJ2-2	TGTGCCAGCAGTTTGGTTTCGCCGACCGGGGAGCTGTTTTTT	CASSLVSPTGELFF
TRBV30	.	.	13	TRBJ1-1	TGTGCCTGGAATGAGGCGGGGTACACTGAAGCTTTCTTT	CAWNEAGYTEAFF
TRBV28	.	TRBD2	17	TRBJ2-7	TGTGCCAGCACTGGGACTAGCGGGAGAGCTAGGGCTATCGAGCAGTACTTC	CASTGTSGRARAIEQYF
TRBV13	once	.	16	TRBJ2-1	TGTGCCAGCAGCTACCGGAGCGGCCTGGGGCACAATGAGCAGTTCTTC	CASSYRSGLGHNEQFF
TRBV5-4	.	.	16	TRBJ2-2	TGTGCCAGCATGGGCGGCGGGGCCCGCGACACCGGGGAGCTGTTTTTT	CASMGGGARDTGELFF
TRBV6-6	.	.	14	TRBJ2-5	TGTGCCAGCAGTTACTCGGGAGAGGTGGAGACCCAGTACTTC	CASSYSGEVETQYF
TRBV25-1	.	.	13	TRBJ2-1	TGTGCCAGCAGTGAAACCCCCGCGGATGAGCAGTTCTTC	CASSETPADEQFF
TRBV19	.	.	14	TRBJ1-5	TGTGCCATTAGCGATGGGGGGGGCAATCAGCCCCAGCATTTT	CAISDGGGNQPQHF
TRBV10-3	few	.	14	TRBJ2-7	TGTGCCATCAGTCCGGGACGAAGACCCTACGAGCAGTACTTC	CAISPGRRPYEQYF
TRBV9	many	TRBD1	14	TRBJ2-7	TGTGCCAGCAGCGTAGGGGGACAGTCCTACGAGCAGTACTTC	CASSVGGQSYEQYF
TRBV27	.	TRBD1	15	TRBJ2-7	TGTGCCAGCAGTGACTCCGGGACAGTGTCCTACGAGCAGTACTTC	CASSDSGTVSYEQYF
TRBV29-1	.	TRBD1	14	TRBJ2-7	TGCAGCGCCACCTCCAGGGACAGGGCTTACGAGCAGTACTTC	CSATSRDRAYEQYF
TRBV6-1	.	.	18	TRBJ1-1	TGTGCCAGCAGTGAAATCTCCAGGATTTTAGCTCGGGATACTGAAGCTTTCTTT	CASSEISRILARDTEAFF
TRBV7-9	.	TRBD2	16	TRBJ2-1	TGTGCCAGCAGCTTAAGTAGCGGGAGAATCAACAATGAGCAGTTCTTC	CASSLSSGRINNEQFF
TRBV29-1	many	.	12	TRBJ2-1	TGCAGCGTTGGTGGGGGGGCGAATGAGCAGTTCTTC	CSVGGGANEQFF
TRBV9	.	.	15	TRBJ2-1	TGTGCCAGCAGCGTAGGAGCGCTTCCCTACAATGAGCAGTTCTTC	CASSVGALPYNEQFF
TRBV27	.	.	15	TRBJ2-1	TGTGCCAGCAGCCAAAACGCGGTAGGGTACGATGAGCAGTTCTTC	CASSQNAVGYDEQFF
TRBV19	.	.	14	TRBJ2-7	TGTGCCAGTAGTATAGCGAGGGATTCCTACGAGCAGTACTTC	CASSIARDSYEQYF
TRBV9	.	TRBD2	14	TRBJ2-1	TGTGCCAGCAGCGACGGGACTAGCGGGAGGTTCCAGTTCTTC	CASSDGTSGRFQFF
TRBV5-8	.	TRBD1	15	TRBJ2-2	TGTGCCAGCAGCTGGGGACAGGGGGTTTCCTGGGAGCTGTTTTTT	CASSWGQGVSWELFF
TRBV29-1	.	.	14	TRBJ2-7	TGCAGAGGGACGAGAACAGGCCGCTCCTACGAGCAGTACTTC	CRGTRTGRSYEQYF
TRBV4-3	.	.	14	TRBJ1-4	TGCGCCAGCAGCCAAGACCCGGGTAGGGAAAAACTGTTTTTT	CASSQDPGREKLFF